This record covers a single T cell receptor (beta chain). J was trimmed by 4 bases and V by 4 bases; bases with no gene match: 2. CDR1 MDHEN and CDR2 SYDVKM come from the germline V gene. CDR3 length equals 13 residues. Arm-PCR of CDR3 regions and iRepertoire HTBI primers were used to build TCR beta libraries. TCRdb fed the multiplex PCR reads into MiXCR, producing one record per CDR3 protein. The profile shows roughly 300,000 distinct CDR3 sequences, 22% of them singletons. Time point specified: persistent/refractory GD, antithyroid drugs over 5 years with positive TRAb. PBMC-extracted RNA yielded the TCR library. The entry originates in a study of regulatory T cells in long-lasting Graves disease.

The sample in question was peripheral blood mononuclear cells (PBMCs), obtained when the disease was refractory, from a patient treated with antithyroid drugs. This chain connects TRBV28 to TRBJ2-5; 8 nucleotides align to TRBD2. This receptor was identified in a female donor with Graves disease. The chain's CDR3 is CASSSAGGETQYF. For the CDR3, the DNA is TGTGCCAGCAGTTCCGCGGGAGGAGAGACCCAGTACTTC.